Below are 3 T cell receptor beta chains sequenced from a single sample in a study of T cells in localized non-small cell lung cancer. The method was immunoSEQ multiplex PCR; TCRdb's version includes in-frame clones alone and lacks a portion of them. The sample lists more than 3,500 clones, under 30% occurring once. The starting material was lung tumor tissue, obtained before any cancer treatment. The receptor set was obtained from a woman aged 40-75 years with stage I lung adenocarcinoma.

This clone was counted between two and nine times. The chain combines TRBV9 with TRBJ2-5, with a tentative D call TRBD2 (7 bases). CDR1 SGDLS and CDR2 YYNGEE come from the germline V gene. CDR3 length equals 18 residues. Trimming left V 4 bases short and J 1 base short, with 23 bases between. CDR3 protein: CASSNRVEAGAFQETQYF. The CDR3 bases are TGTGCCAGCAGCAACAGGGTCGAGGCGGGAGCTTTCCAAGAGACCCAGTACTTC. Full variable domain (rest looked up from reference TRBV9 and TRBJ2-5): DSGVTQTPKHLITATGQRVTLRCSPRSGDLSVYWYQQSLDQGLQFLIQYYNGEERAKGNILERFSAQQFPDLHSELNLSSLELGDSALYFCASSNRVEAGAFQETQYFGPGTRLLVL.

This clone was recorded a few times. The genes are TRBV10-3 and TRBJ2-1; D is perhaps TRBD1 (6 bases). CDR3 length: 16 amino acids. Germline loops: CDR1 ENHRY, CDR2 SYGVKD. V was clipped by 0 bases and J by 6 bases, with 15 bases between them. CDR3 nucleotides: TGTGCCATCAGTGAGTCGACAGGCCGAGGGGGCAATGAGCAGTTCTTC. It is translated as CAISESTGRGGNEQFF.

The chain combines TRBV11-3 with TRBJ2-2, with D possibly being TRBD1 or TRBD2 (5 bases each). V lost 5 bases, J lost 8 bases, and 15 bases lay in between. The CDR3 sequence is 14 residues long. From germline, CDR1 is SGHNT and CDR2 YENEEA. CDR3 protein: CASSRDMGVGELFF. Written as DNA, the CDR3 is TGTGCCAGCAGCCGAGATATGGGGGTAGGGGAGCTGTTTTTT.